The source of this T cell receptor beta chain is a study of shared clonotypes between healthy human individuals. Donors, healthy HIV-negative adults, lacked recent acute infections or vaccinations. A split of CD4+ cells into CD45RA+ naive and CD45RA-negative memory subsets was performed. Per germline, CDR1 MDHEN and CDR2 SYDVKM. The V gene lost 6 bases and the J gene lost 4 bases, with 10 bases spanning the gap. The CDR3 contains 12 residues. Sequenced by immunoSEQ multiplex PCR; TCRdb stores in-frame clones only, minus some. This sample has around 750,000 clones; around 67% occur once, and the top ten carry over 1.5%. As for this clone: The antigen remains unidentified.

Study-wide results and limits: Collection of samples was limited to blood; tissue repertoires likely differ.

The sequence came from a woman under 40 in good health. Sequencing used memory CD4+ T cells sorted from blood. Subset specified: CD45RA-negative fraction. V is TRBV28 and J is TRBJ2-7, with D tentatively TRBD1 or TRBD2 (6 bases each). The CDR3 nucleotides are TGTGCCAGCAGCGAGGGGGGATACGAGCAGTACTTC. Protein: CASSEGGYEQYF.